Listed here are 28 T cell receptor beta chains from one sample, sequenced in a study of read filtering for tumor transcriptome and immune sequencing. Molecular barcoded adaptors covering alpha/delta and beta/gamma chains were used on approximately 400 ng RNA. TCRdb re-derived calls from the reads in MiXCR, one entry per CDR3 protein. Of roughly 59,000 distinct CDR3 sequences listed, roughly 19% are singletons. The source material was a population of CD138-negative cells sorted from bone marrow. Receptors originate from a donor aged 40 or older with multiple myeloma.

This chain's CDR3 is CASHRQGNEQFF. In DNA form, the CDR3 reads TGTGCCAGCCACCGACAGGGGAATGAGCAGTTCTTC. V is TRBV6-1 and J is TRBJ2-1; 8 nucleotides align to TRBD1. The CDR3 is 12 amino acids. After removal of 8 bases from V and 7 bases from J, the junction contained 4 bases not matched to a gene. Germline V CDR1 and CDR2: MNHNS, SASEGT.

This clonotype was detected many times. V gene TRBV4-1 combines with J gene TRBJ2-5, with 12 bases identical to TRBD1. Trimming at V came to 0 bases and at J to 5 bases, leaving 4 bases not matched to a gene. This CDR3 comprises 16 residues. Germline V gives CDR1 MGHRA, CDR2 YSYEKL. The CDR3 region has the DNA TGCGCCAGCAGCCAAGATGGGACAGGGGGCTGGGAGACCCAGTACTTC. It encodes CASSQDGTGGWETQYF.

In its sample, this clonotype was seen many times. The V call is TRBV29-1, the J call TRBJ1-2; D is unresolved. The CDR3 is 13 residues long. Per germline, CDR1 SQVTM and CDR2 ANQGSEA. V lost 5 bases to trimming and J lost 4 bases, with 14 bases between them. The CDR3 spells CSVLTPPPYGYTF. In DNA form, the CDR3 reads TGCAGCGTTCTCACACCTCCGCCCTATGGCTACACCTTC.

This clonotype was detected only a few times. The chain carries TRBV6-2 or TRBV6-3 and TRBJ1-5; possibly TRBD1 for D (5 bases). Germline CDR1 MNHEY, CDR2 SVGEGT. The CDR3 totals 15 residues. The V end lost 2 bases, the J end lost 4 bases, and 12 bases lay between the germline ends. DNA of the CDR3: TGTGCCAGCAGTTACGACCAGGGAAGGAATCAGCCCCAGCATTTT. As protein: CASSYDQGRNQPQHF.

This clonotype was found many times. J is TRBJ2-3 and V is TRBV7-9; D is perhaps TRBD1 (5 bases). This CDR3 comprises 15 residues. Germline V gene sequence: CDR1 SEHNR, CDR2 FQNEAQ (reference sequence). Trimming pared 8 bases from V and 3 bases from J, leaving 18 bases between. DNA of the CDR3: TGTGCCAGCGGTCTAGGGGTTTACCGGACAGATACGCAGTATTTT. Translating it yields CASGLGVYRTDTQYF.

Ten or more counts support this clonotype. V gene TRBV16 combines with J gene TRBJ1-1; D remains ambiguous. Germline loops: CDR1 KGHSY, CDR2 FQNENV. The CDR3 length is 12 residues. The V and J ends lost 4 bases and 6 bases respectively, with 9 bases between them. The CDR3: CASSLEGSEAFF. CDR3 coding DNA: TGTGCCAGCAGCCTAGAGGGTTCTGAAGCTTTCTTT.

This clonotype came up many times. The chain has TRBV11-2 and TRBJ2-7, with 10 bases fitting TRBD2. Germline V lookup: CDR1 SGHAT, CDR2 FQNNGV. The CDR3 runs to 16 residues. V was pared by 0 bases and J by 3 bases, with 5 bases of the junction left unmatched. The CDR3 is CASSLETGLAIYEQYF. CDR3 DNA sequence: TGTGCCAGCAGCTTAGAAACGGGACTAGCGATCTACGAGCAGTACTTC.

This clonotype was detected ten times or more. V usage is TRBV3-1 and J usage is TRBJ2-1; 11 bases map to TRBD2. The length of the CDR3 is 17 residues. The V segment lost 0 bases and the J segment 8 bases; nucleotides outside the gene matches: 9. CDR1 and CDR2 from the germline V gene are LGHDT and YNNKEL (reference sequence). Here the CDR3 DNA reads TGTGCCAGCAGCCAAGACGGGACCTTTAGCGGGAGGGATGAGCAGTTCTTC. It translates to CASSQDGTFSGRDEQFF.

This clonotype has a count of ten or more. V and J are TRBV29-1 and TRBJ2-1; D remains unclear. Germline V gene data show CDR1 as SQVTM and CDR2 as ANQGSEA. This CDR3 has 11 residues. The V and J ends lost 6 bases and 4 bases respectively, with 7 bases between them. This CDR3 is CSVELYNEQFF. The CDR3 DNA sequence: TGCAGCGTGGAATTATACAATGAGCAGTTCTTC.

This clonotype appeared many times. The V gene is TRBV18, the J gene TRBJ2-7; D gene uncertain. Per germline, CDR1 KGHSH and CDR2 LQKENI. The V end lost 0 bases, the J end lost 2 bases, and 8 bases lay between the germline ends. The CDR3 covers 14 residues. CDR3 amino acids: CASSPPDGTYEQYF. The CDR3, as DNA: TGTGCCAGCTCACCACCCGACGGAACCTACGAGCAGTACTTC.

This clonotype appeared many times. The chain has TRBV5-1 and TRBJ2-7, with D uncertain. The CDR3 consists of 15 residues. Deletions cut 0 bases from V and 3 bases from J, with 13 bases between. CDR1 is SGHRS, CDR2 YFSETQ, per germline. In nucleotides, the CDR3 is TGCGCCAGCAGCTTGGAAGGTCAATCTGACTACGAGCAGTACTTC. Translating gives CASSLEGQSDYEQYF.

This clonotype was found many times. One junction end does not reproduce the germline sequence, and a read error may be involved. V gene TRBV11-3 combines with J gene TRBJ1-5, with D possibly being TRBD1 (5 bases). Germline CDR1 and CDR2: SGHNT and YENEEA. The CDR3 runs 14 residues. The CDR3 here is CASRLGASNQPQHF. CDR3 nucleotides: TGTGCCAGCAGATTAGGGGCAAGCAATCAGCCCCAGCATTTT.

On this clonotype: One junction end disagrees with the germline gene, perhaps due to a read error. V gene TRBV5-1 combines with J gene TRBJ2-2, with D unclear. The CDR3 is 12 amino acids. From germline, CDR1 is SGHRS and CDR2 YFSETQ. CDR3 nucleotides: TGCGCCAGCAACCGAAACACCGGAGAGCTGTTTTTT. This sequence encodes CASNRNTGELFF.

A note on this clonotype: This clone may be a read error of a much larger clone one base away. This chain connects TRBV7-2 to TRBJ2-3; D unresolved. Per the germline V gene, CDR1 is SGHTA and CDR2 is FQGNSA. CDR3 length: 12 residues. The CDR3 DNA follows: TGTGCCAGCGGCTTAGGGCCAGATACGCAGTATTTT. This translates into CASGLGPDTQYF.

Many counts were recorded for this clonotype. This chain joins TRBV28 and TRBJ1-1; TRBD1 agrees at 7 bases. From germline, CDR1 is MDHEN and CDR2 SYDVKM. The CDR3 has 15 amino acids. After removal of 6 bases from V and 3 bases from J, the junction contained 10 bases not matched to a gene. The CDR3 sequence: CASRETGNRDTEAFF. In DNA, the CDR3 is TGTGCCAGCAGGGAGACAGGGAACAGAGACACTGAAGCTTTCTTT.

Concerning this clonotype: With a much larger clone just one base away, this may be a read error. The gene calls are TRBV3-1 and TRBJ2-7, with D possibly matching TRBD1 (6 bases). CDR3 length equals 14 residues. The germline V gene encodes CDR1 LGHDT and CDR2 YNNKEL (reference sequence). CDR3 nucleotides: TGTGCCAGCAGCCAAATATCAGGGGCTATAGAGCGGTACTTC. Translating gives CASSQISGAIERYF.

The genes are TRBV6-6 and TRBJ2-3; 8 positions match TRBD2. Germline V gene lookup returns CDR1 MNHNY and CDR2 SVGAGI (reference sequence). The CDR3 extends over 16 amino acids. V shed 4 bases and J 2 bases; nucleotides not matched to a gene: 8. This chain's CDR3 is CASSWLPGGLTDTQYF. CDR3 coding DNA: TGTGCCAGCAGTTGGCTGCCGGGGGGGCTCACAGATACGCAGTATTTT.

This clonotype came up a few times. The CDR3 nucleotides are TGCAGTGCTCCCCGTGCGGCAAGTCACGGCTACACCTTC. Translation: CSAPRAASHGYTF. V gene TRBV20-1 combines with J gene TRBJ1-2, with D uncertain. This CDR3 has 13 amino acids. Germline CDR1 reads DFQATT; CDR2 reads SNEGSKA (reference sequence). V lost 5 bases, J lost 8 bases, and 18 bases lay in between.

This clonotype was found many times. CDR3 protein: CAWKRAPGTVDQPQHF. Here the CDR3 DNA reads TGTGCCTGGAAAAGGGCGCCAGGGACGGTCGATCAGCCCCAGCATTTT. The chain links TRBV30 to TRBJ1-5, with a possible D match to TRBD1 (5 bases). Looked up from germline, CDR1 is GTSNPN and CDR2 is SVGIG (reference sequence). The ends were cut back, 4 bases at V and 5 bases at J, with 21 bases in the middle. CDR3 size: 16 residues.

This clonotype has at least ten counts. At one boundary the junction diverges from the germline segment, which might be a read error. The genes are TRBV30 and TRBJ2-1; D may be TRBD2 (7 bases). The germline CDR1 and CDR2 sequences are GTSNPN and SVGIG (reference sequence). CDR3 length: 14 amino acids. The CDR3 region is CAWRPGRGRNEQFF. CDR3 DNA sequence: TGTGCCTGGAGGCCCGGGCGGGGGCGAAATGAACAGTTCTTC.

This clonotype was recorded many times. This sequence joins TRBV29-1 and TRBJ2-7, with a possible D match to TRBD2 (7 bases). The CDR3 consists of 13 residues. V was clipped by 3 bases and J by 4 bases, with 13 bases between them. The V gene's germline CDR1 is SQVTM and CDR2 ANQGSEA. This chain's CDR3 is CSVDGGLGYEQYF. Here the CDR3 DNA reads TGCAGCGTTGACGGGGGGCTGGGATACGAGCAGTACTTC.

DNA for the CDR3: TGTGCCAGCAGCTTACTAGCGGGAGTTTTGGCCACCGGGGAGCTGTTTTTT. It is translated as CASSLLAGVLATGELFF. The genes are TRBV7-3 and TRBJ2-2; 10 nucleotides line up with TRBD2. Germline V gives CDR1 SGHTA, CDR2 FQGTGA. This CDR3 has 17 amino acids. V was clipped by 2 bases and J by 4 bases; unmatched bases: 7.

The table lists this clonotype with many counts. This chain joins TRBV2 and TRBJ2-2, with D perhaps given as TRBD1 or TRBD2 (8 bases each). This CDR3 contains 17 residues. Trimming left V 10 bases short and J 7 bases short, with 28 bases between. Germline V gene lookup returns CDR1 SNHLY and CDR2 FYNNEI. CDR3: CATRDRLLSGDDGELFF. The CDR3 DNA is TGTGCCACCCGGGACAGGCTCCTTAGCGGGGACGACGGGGAGCTGTTTTTT.

This clonotype was recorded many times. This chain links TRBV19 with TRBJ2-1; the match to TRBD1 covers 9 bases. The J segment lost 9 bases and the V segment lost 7 bases, leaving 16 bases of the junction unmatched. CDR3 length: 16 residues. Germline V CDR1 and CDR2: LNHDA, SQIVND (reference sequence). CDR3 sequence reads: CASTPQPGTGLSEQFF. Here the CDR3 DNA reads TGTGCCAGTACCCCCCAGCCCGGGACAGGGCTGAGTGAGCAGTTCTTC.

This clonotype has a count of ten or more. The chain combines TRBV7-9 with TRBJ2-3; the D is unclear. The CDR3 extends over 14 amino acids. Germline V gene sequence: CDR1 SEHNR, CDR2 FQNEAQ (reference sequence). V was shortened by 3 bases and J by 4 bases, with 11 bases between the two germline ends. This chain's CDR3 is CASSFGPIPDTQYF. CDR3 nucleotides: TGTGCCAGCAGCTTTGGTCCCATCCCAGATACGCAGTATTTT.

This clonotype was recorded many times. V and J are TRBV11-2 and TRBJ2-7; D is uncertain. V was clipped by 0 bases and J by 0 bases, with 9 bases between them. Germline V gene sequence: CDR1 SGHAT, CDR2 FQNNGV. This CDR3 spans 15 amino acids. CDR3 sequence reads: CASSLDLPSSYEQYF. CDR3 nucleotide sequence: TGTGCCAGCAGCTTAGATCTACCGAGCTCCTACGAGCAGTACTTC.

Points on this clonotype: At one boundary the junction diverges from the germline segment, which might be a read error. V usage is TRBV20-1 and J usage is TRBJ2-1, with a weak D call TRBD1 (5 bases). The CDR3 sequence is 14 residues long. Germline V lookup: CDR1 DFQATT, CDR2 SNEGSKA (reference sequence). In DNA, the CDR3 is TGCAGTGCTAGTCAGGGATCGGCCTACGATGAGCTGTTCTTC. It yields the protein CSASQGSAYDELFF.

This clonotype was observed once. One end of the junction is discordant with germline, which a read error may explain. J is TRBJ2-1 and V is TRBV20-1, with 9 nucleotides matching TRBD2. Germline CDR1 DFQATT, CDR2 SNEGSKA (reference sequence). The CDR3 runs to 12 residues. CDR3: CSARDSGGRQVF. For the CDR3, the DNA is TGCAGCGCTAGAGATAGCGGGGGTAGACAGGTCTTC.